The TCR beta chain under discussion was sequenced for a study of T-cell memory formation after mild COVID-19. About the study: Clusters of TCRs were largely donor specific.

From germline, CDR1 is MNHNS and CDR2 SASEGT. This CDR3 has 13 amino acids. V was shortened by 1 base and J by 11 bases, with 12 bases between the two germline ends. This clonotype was seen a few times. Barcoded TCR alpha and TCR beta cDNA libraries with UMIs came from 5'RACE using constant-segment primers. MiXCR, applied by TCRdb to the 5' RACE reads, yields one record per CDR3 protein. This table has approximately 440,000 distinct CDR3 sequences, roughly 20% appearing once. The gene calls are TRBV6-1 and TRBJ1-5; D gene uncertain. The specimen sequenced was PBMCs or a T cell subset sorted from them (not recorded which). The sequence came from an adult woman who had mild COVID-19 (a few samples of this study predate the infection). Cell type and time point are not known. The chain's CDR3 is CASSEGSTPAQHF. In nucleotides, the CDR3 is TGTGCCAGCAGTGAAGGGTCCACCCCAGCCCAGCATTTT.